The 8 T cell receptor beta chains in this list originate from one sample, sequenced in a study of blood T cell repertoires in COVID-19. Produced via immunoSEQ multiplex PCR; TCRdb's table is partial and in-frame only. The sample has some 270,000 clones, roughly 87% seen once. Input material: peripheral blood. These receptors were collected from a woman between 40 and 55 years old who had recovered from COVID-19.

The chain recombines TRBV3-1 (or the pseudogene TRBV3-2) with TRBJ2-1; D remains ambiguous. Germline V gives CDR1 LGHDT, CDR2 YNNKEL (reference sequence). V was trimmed by 4 bases and J by 8 bases, leaving 3 bases between them. The CDR3 runs 10 residues. CDR3 nucleotide sequence: TGTGCCAGCAGCCTCGATGAGCAGTTCTTC. Translation: CASSLDEQFF.

This clone was seen a few times. This sequence joins TRBV7-9 and TRBJ1-2, with 8 bases identical to TRBD1. The CDR3 runs 14 residues. Trimming took 4 bases from V and 4 from J; bases not matched to a gene: 5. Germline CDR1 and CDR2: SEHNR and FQNEAQ (reference sequence). The CDR3 loop reads CASSSEGQVYGYTF. The CDR3 bases are TGTGCCAGCAGCTCTGAGGGACAGGTCTATGGCTACACCTTC. The full variable domain, completed using reference TRBV7-9 and TRBJ1-2, is DTGVSQNPRHKITKRGQNVTFRCDPISEHNRLYWYRQTLGQGPEFLTYFQNEAQLEKSRLLSDRFSAERPKGSFSTLEIQRTEQGDSAMYLCASSSEGQVYGYTFGSGTRLTVV.

The J gene is TRBJ2-3, the V gene TRBV13; TRBD1 aligns across 12 bases. The germline V gene encodes CDR1 PRHDT and CDR2 FYEKMQ (reference sequence). Trimming cost V 6 bases and J 4 bases; bases outside gene matches: 8. This CDR3 comprises 16 residues. DNA for the CDR3: TGTGCCAGCAGTCCAACCGGGACAGGGGGCTCAGATACGCAGTATTTT. Translated, it gives CASSPTGTGGSDTQYF.

Here the CDR3 reads CASSFWGSGAKNIQYF. DNA of the CDR3: TGTGCCAGCAGCTTCTGGGGGAGCGGGGCCAAAAACATTCAGTACTTC. The rearrangement uses TRBV7-2 and TRBJ2-4; TRBD2 might be the D (6 bases). This CDR3 is 16 amino acids long. Germline lookup yields CDR1 SGHTA and CDR2 FQGNSA. V dropped 3 bases and J dropped 1 base, with 13 bases sitting between them.

The CDR3 DNA reads as TGTGCCAGCAGCCAAGACACGGGGGGCCTCTACAATGAGCAGTTCTTC. Translated, it gives CASSQDTGGLYNEQFF. The chain links TRBV4-2 to TRBJ2-1, with a weak D call TRBD2 (7 bases). The length of the CDR3 is 16 residues. Germline V gene data show CDR1 as LGHNA and CDR2 as YNFKEQ. The germline V and J ends were trimmed by 0 bases and 3 bases, with 12 bases remaining between them.

This sequence joins TRBV2 and TRBJ1-2, with 9 positions matching TRBD1. This CDR3 is built from 14 residues. The germline V gene encodes CDR1 SNHLY and CDR2 FYNNEI. V lost 8 bases and J lost 3; bases outside the gene matches: 7. Here the CDR3 DNA reads TGTGCCAGCGGACGGACAGGGGATTACTATGGCTACACCTTC. It is translated as CASGRTGDYYGYTF.

This CDR3 reads CASSRPGQGPFEQYF. The CDR3 bases are TGTGCCAGCAGCAGGCCGGGACAGGGTCCGTTCGAGCAGTACTTC. The V gene is TRBV5-6, the J gene TRBJ2-7; 9 bases are a match to TRBD1. The germline gives CDR1 SGHDT, CDR2 YYEEEE. The CDR3 runs 15 residues. Germline trimming cut 4 bases from V and 6 bases from J; bases unmatched to any gene: 11.

This chain uses TRBV19 with TRBJ1-4; D remains ambiguous. The CDR3 runs to 15 residues. Trimming took 1 base from V and 8 from J, leaving 14 bases between them. CDR1 and CDR2 from the germline V gene are LNHDA and SQIVND (reference sequence). The CDR3 DNA reads as TGTGCCAGTAGTATAGCTCCAGGCCTGGGCGAAAAACTGTTTTTT. Residues: CASSIAPGLGEKLFF.